The entry below gives a single T cell receptor (beta chain) sequence along with its context. A junction boundary mismatches the germline segment, possibly from a read error. Synthesis of TCR cDNA relied on 5'RACE template switching, which attached a universal primer site and UMIs. Each CDR3 protein gets one entry after TCRdb re-called the 5' RACE reads with MiXCR. The data show a few hundred thousand distinct CDR3 sequences, with less than 20% seen just once and 17% held by the top ten. Germline CDR1 and CDR2: SQVTM and ANQGSEA. The CDR3 runs 14 residues. The sample originates from a study of T cells after yellow fever vaccination.

The material was PBMCs, obtained 5 days after the first yellow fever vaccination. This clonotype originated in a young man who received the YFV17D yellow fever vaccine. This sequence joins TRBV29-1 and TRBJ2-7; D could derive from TRBD1 or TRBD2 (5 bases each). CDR3 DNA: TGCAGCGTTAACCGGGACGGAAGCTCCTTCGAGCAGTACTTC. Translated: CSVNRDGSSFEQYF.